The next 7 T cell receptor beta chains were all read from a single sample in a study of control samples from healthy donors and cancer patients. Assay: immunoSEQ multiplex PCR; the TCRdb copy retains only in-frame clones and omits some. The table includes 200,000 or so clones, about 94% detected once. The sequenced sample was blood. The receptors shown here come from a man aged 45-60 years in good health.

The rearrangement links TRBV4-2 to TRBJ1-1; D might be TRBD1 (5 bases). The germline V gene encodes CDR1 LGHNA and CDR2 YNFKEQ. Deletions cut 4 bases from V and 0 bases from J, with 6 bases between. The CDR3 runs 13 residues. The CDR3 is CASSPDMNTEAFF. DNA of the CDR3: TGTGCCAGCAGCCCGGACATGAACACTGAAGCTTTCTTT.

This chain joins TRBV7-2 and TRBJ2-2; TRBD2 is a possible D gene (6 bases). The CDR3 contains 13 residues. The V gene lost 5 bases and the J gene lost 5 bases, with 9 bases spanning the gap. The germline V gene has CDR1 SGHTA and CDR2 FQGNSA. The CDR3, as DNA: TGTGCCAGCAGCATCGGGGGTACCGGGGAGCTGTTTTTT. It codes for CASSIGGTGELFF.

The chain uses TRBV5-4 and TRBJ1-4, with D unclear. V lost 2 bases and J lost 4, with 9 bases in between. The V gene's germline CDR1 is SGHNT and CDR2 YYREEE (reference sequence). This CDR3 contains 14 residues. DNA of the CDR3: TGTGCCAGCAGCTTTGACGGTAATAATGAAAAACTGTTTTTT. As protein: CASSFDGNNEKLFF.

This chain links TRBV5-4 with TRBJ1-2; no definite D call. Germline V gene sequence: CDR1 SGHNT, CDR2 YYREEE (reference sequence). Between the trimmed V and J ends, which lost 3 bases and 4 bases, there was a span of 10 bases. The CDR3 spans 13 residues. CDR3 protein: CASSSDTLYGYTF. The CDR3 nucleotides are TGTGCCAGCAGCTCTGACACCCTCTATGGCTACACCTTC.

The CDR3 protein is CASQTGQGANEQFF. CDR3 nucleotides: TGTGCCAGCCAGACGGGACAGGGGGCGAATGAGCAGTTCTTC. V gene TRBV9 combines with J gene TRBJ2-1; 12 bases match TRBD1. CDR3 length: 14 residues. V was pared by 7 bases and J by 7 bases, with 6 bases of the junction left unmatched. CDR1 is SGDLS and CDR2 is YYNGEE in the germline V gene.

This clone was detected a few times. The genes are TRBV19 and TRBJ1-2; TRBD1 is a possible D gene (5 bases). Germline V CDR1 and CDR2: LNHDA, SQIVND (reference sequence). Trimming cost V 0 bases and J 2 bases, with 10 bases left between them. This CDR3 contains 15 residues. The CDR3 loop is CASSIEGRANYGYTF. Written as DNA, the CDR3 is TGTGCCAGTAGTATAGAGGGCAGGGCCAACTATGGCTACACCTTC.

The chain uses TRBV3-1 (or the pseudogene TRBV3-2) and TRBJ2-1, with TRBD2 matching over 10 bases. The ends lost 1 base at V and 6 bases at J; junction bases unmatched: 3. Germline V lookup: CDR1 LGHDT, CDR2 YNNKEL (reference sequence). The CDR3 consists of 15 residues. The CDR3 loop reads CASSQVSGGANEQFF. The CDR3, as DNA: TGTGCCAGCAGCCAAGTAAGCGGGGGGGCCAATGAGCAGTTCTTC.